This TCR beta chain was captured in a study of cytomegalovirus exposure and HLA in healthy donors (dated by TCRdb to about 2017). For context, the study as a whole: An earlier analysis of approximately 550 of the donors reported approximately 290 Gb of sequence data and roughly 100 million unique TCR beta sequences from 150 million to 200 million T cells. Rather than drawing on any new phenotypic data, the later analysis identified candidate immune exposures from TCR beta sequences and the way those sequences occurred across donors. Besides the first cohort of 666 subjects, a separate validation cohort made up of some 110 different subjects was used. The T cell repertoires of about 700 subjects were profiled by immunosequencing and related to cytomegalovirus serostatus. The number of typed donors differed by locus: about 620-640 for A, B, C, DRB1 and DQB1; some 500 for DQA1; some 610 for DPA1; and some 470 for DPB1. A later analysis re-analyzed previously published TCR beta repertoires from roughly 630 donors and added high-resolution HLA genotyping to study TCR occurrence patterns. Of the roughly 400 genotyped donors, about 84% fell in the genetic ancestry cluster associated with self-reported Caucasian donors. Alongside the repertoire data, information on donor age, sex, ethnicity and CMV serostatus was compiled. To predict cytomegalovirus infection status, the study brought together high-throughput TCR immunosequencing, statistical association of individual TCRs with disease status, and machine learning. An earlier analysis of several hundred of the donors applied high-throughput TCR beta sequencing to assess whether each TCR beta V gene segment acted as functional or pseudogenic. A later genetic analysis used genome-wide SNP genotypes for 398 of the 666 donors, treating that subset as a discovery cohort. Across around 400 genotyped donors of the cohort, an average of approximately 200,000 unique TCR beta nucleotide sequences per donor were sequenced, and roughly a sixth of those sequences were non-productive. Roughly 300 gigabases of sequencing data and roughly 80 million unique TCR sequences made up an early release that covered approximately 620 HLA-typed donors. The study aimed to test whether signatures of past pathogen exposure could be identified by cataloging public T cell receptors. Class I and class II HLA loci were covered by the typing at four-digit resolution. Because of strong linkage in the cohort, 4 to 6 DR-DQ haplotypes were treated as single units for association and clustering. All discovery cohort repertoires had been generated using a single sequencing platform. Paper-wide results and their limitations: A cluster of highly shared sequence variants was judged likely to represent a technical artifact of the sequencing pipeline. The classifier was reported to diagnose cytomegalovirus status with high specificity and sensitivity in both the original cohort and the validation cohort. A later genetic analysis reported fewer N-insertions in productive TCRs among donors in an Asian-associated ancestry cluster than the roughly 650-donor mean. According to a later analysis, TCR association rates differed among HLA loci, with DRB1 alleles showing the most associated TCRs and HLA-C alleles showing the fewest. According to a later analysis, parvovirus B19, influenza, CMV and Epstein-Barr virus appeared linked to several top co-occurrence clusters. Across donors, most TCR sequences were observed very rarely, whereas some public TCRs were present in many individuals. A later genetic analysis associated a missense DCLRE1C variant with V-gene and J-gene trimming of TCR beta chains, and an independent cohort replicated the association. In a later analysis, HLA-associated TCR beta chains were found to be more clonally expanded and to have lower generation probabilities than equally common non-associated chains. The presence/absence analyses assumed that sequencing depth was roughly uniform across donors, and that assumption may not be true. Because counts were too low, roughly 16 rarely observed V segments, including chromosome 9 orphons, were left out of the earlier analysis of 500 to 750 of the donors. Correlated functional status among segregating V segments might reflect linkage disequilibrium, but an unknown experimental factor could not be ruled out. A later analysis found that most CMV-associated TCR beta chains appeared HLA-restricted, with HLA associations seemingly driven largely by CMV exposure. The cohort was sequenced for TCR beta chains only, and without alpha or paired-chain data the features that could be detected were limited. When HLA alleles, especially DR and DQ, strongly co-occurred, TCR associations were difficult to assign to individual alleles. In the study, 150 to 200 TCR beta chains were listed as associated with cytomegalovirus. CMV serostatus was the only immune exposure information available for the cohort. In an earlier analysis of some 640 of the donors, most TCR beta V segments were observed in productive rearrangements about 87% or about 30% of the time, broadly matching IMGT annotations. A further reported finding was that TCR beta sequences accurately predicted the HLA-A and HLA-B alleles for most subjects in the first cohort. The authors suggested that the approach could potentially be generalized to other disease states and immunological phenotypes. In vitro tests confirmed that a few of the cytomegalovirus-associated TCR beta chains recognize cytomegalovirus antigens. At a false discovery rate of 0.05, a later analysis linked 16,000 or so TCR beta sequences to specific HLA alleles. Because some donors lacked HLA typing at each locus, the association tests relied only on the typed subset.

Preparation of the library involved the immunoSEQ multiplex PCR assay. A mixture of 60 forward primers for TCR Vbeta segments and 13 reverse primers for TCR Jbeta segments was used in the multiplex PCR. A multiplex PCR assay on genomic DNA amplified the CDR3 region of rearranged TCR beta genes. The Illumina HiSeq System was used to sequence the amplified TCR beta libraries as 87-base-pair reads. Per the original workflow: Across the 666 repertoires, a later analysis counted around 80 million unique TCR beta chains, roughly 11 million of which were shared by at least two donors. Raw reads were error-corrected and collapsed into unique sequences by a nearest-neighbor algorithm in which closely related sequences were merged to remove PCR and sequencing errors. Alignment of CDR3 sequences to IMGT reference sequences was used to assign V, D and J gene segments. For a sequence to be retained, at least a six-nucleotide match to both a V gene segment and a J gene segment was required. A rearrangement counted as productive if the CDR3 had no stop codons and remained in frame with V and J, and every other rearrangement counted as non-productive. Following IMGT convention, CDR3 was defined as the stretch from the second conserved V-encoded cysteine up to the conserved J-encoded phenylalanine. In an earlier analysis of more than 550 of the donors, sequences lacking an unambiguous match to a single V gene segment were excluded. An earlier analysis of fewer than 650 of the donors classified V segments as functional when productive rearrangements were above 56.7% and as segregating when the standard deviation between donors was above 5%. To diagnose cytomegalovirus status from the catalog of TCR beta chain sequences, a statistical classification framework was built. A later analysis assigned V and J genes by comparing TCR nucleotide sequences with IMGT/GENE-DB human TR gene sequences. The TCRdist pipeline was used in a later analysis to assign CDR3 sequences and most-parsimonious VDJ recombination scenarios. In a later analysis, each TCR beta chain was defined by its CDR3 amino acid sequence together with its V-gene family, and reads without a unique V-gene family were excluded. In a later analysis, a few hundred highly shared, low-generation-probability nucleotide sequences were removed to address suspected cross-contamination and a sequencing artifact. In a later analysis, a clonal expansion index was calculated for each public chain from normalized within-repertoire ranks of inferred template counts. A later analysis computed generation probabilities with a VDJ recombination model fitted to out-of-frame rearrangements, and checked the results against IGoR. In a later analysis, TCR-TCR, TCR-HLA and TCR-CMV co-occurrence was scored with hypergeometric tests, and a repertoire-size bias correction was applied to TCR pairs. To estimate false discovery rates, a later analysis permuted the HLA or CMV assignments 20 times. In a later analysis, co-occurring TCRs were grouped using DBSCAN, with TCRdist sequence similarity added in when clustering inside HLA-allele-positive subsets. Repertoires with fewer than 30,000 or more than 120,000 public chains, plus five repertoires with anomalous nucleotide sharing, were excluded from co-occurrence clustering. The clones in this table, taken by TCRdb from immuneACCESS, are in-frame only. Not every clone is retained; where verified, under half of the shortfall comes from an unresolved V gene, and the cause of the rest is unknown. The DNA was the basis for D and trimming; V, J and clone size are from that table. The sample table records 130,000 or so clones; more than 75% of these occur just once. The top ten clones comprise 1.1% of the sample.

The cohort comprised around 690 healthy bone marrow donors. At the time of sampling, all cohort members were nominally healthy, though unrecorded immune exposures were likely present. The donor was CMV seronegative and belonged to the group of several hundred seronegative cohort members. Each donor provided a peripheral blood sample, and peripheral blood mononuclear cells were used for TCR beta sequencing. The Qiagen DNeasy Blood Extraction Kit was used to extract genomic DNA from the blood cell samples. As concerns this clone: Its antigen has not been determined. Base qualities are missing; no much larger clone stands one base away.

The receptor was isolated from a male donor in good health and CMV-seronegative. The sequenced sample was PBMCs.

The CDR3 corresponds to CASSIGDRDEKLFF. The sequenced DNA: TGTGCCAGTAGTATCGGGGACAGGGATGAAAAACTGTTTTTT. The chain employs TRBV19 and TRBJ1-4; TRBD1 agrees with 9 junctional bases. Via the germline V gene (reference sequence), CDR1 is LNHDA and CDR2 SQIVND. From the cysteine up to the phenylalanine, the CDR3 has a length of 14 residues. The read is trimmed to its CDR3 DNA, 42 bases read in frame from base 1. V lost 3 bases and J lost 6 bases, and the count of bases not matched to a germline gene is 2.